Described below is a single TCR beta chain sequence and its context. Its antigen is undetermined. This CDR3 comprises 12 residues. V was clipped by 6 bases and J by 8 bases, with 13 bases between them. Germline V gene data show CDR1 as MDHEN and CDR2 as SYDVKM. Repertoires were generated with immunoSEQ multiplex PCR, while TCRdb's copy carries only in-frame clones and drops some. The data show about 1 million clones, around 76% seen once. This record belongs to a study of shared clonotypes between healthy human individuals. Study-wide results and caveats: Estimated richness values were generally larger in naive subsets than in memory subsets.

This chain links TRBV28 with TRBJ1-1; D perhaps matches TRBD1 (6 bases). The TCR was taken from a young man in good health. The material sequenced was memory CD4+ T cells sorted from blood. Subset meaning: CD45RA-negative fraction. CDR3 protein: CASRTTGTEAFF. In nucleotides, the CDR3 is TGTGCCAGCAGGACGACCGGGACAGAAGCTTTCTTT.